A single sample is the source of the 15 T cell receptor beta chains below, sequenced in a study of CD8+CD57+ T cells in acquired aplastic anemia. Patients chosen for sequencing had shown CD8+CD57+ cell expansion by flow cytometry. TCR beta VDJ and CDR3 were profiled, and genomic DNA was the template. TCRdb recomputed calls from the reads with MiXCR, one row per CDR3 protein. Of fewer than 200,000 distinct CDR3 sequences listed, around 50% are singletons. Sequenced sample: sorted CD4+, CD8+, or CD8+CD57+ T cells (not recorded which) from PBMCs. The receptors derive from a human donor with aplastic anemia.

This chain uses TRBV30 with TRBJ1-6; 7 bases map to TRBD1. V was pared by 7 bases and J by 7 bases, with 7 bases of the junction left unmatched. The CDR3 runs 13 residues. Germline V gene lookup returns CDR1 GTSNPN and CDR2 SVGIG (reference sequence). The CDR3 DNA sequence: TGTGCCTCTATGACAGGGCGGAATTCACCCCTCCACTTT. Its protein product is CASMTGRNSPLHF.

V gene TRBV10-3 combines with J gene TRBJ1-5; 7 bases are a match to TRBD1. Trimming took 3 bases from V and 6 from J; bases not matched to a gene: 5. This CDR3 has 14 amino acids. Germline assignment: CDR1 ENHRY and CDR2 SYGVKD. The CDR3 DNA sequence: TGTGCCATCAGTGAAGGGCAGGGGGTTCAGCCCCAGCATTTT. This encodes CAISEGQGVQPQHF.

This clonotype came up once. The chain employs TRBV6-5 and TRBJ2-1, with a tentative D call TRBD1 (6 bases). The ends were cut back, 8 bases at V and 0 bases at J, with 8 bases in the middle. This CDR3 comprises 13 residues. From germline, CDR1 is MNHEY and CDR2 SVGAGI. DNA for the CDR3: TGTGCCAGCCGGGACAACTCCTACAATGAGCAGTTCTTC. Translation gives CASRDNSYNEQFF.

This chain connects TRBV20-1 to TRBJ1-5; D remains unclear. V was trimmed by 3 bases and J by 2 bases, leaving 8 bases between them. CDR1 DFQATT and CDR2 SNEGSKA come from the germline V gene (reference sequence). This CDR3 has 13 residues. The CDR3 sequence: CSASAPGNQPQHF. CDR3 in DNA: TGCAGTGCTAGTGCCCCAGGCAATCAGCCCCAGCATTTT.

This clonotype was counted at least ten times. V usage is TRBV7-9 and J usage is TRBJ1-5; TRBD1 agrees at 12 bases. After removal of 5 bases from V and 7 bases from J, the junction contained 6 bases not matched to a gene. The CDR3 spans 15 residues. Germline V lookup: CDR1 SEHNR, CDR2 FQNEAQ (reference sequence). The CDR3 DNA reads as TGTGCCAGCAGCGAGGGACAGGGGGCGAACCAGCCCCAGCATTTT. Amino acid sequence: CASSEGQGANQPQHF.

This clonotype was observed at least ten times. The genes are TRBV20-1 and TRBJ1-5, with D perhaps TRBD1 (5 bases). The CDR3 has 15 amino acids. V lost 6 bases, J lost 2 bases, and 17 bases lay in between. CDR1 and CDR2 from the germline V gene are DFQATT and SNEGSKA (reference sequence). The CDR3 region has the DNA TGCAGTGCGAATGGTGCAGGGCGAGGCAATCAGCCCCAGCATTTT. It encodes CSANGAGRGNQPQHF.

This clonotype appeared once. The V call is TRBV5-1, the J call TRBJ2-3, with unresolved D. The CDR3 sequence is 17 residues long. V was pared by 0 bases and J by 0 bases, with 14 bases between. Germline lookup yields CDR1 SGHRS and CDR2 YFSETQ. As DNA, the CDR3 is TGCGCCAGCAGCTTGGATGACTCGGAGCGAAGCACAGATACGCAGTATTTT. Amino acids: CASSLDDSERSTDTQYF.

This clonotype was seen more than once but under ten times. The chain uses TRBV27 and TRBJ2-3; 12 bases agree with TRBD2. The CDR3 has 16 amino acids. In germline, CDR1 is MNHEY, CDR2 SMNVEV (reference sequence). The ends lost 3 bases at V and 2 bases at J; junction bases unmatched: 3. DNA of the CDR3: TGTGCCAGCAGTTTCCGGACTAGCGGGAACACAGATACGCAGTATTTT. This sequence encodes CASSFRTSGNTDTQYF.

The gene calls are TRBV24-1 and TRBJ1-2; D may be TRBD1 (6 bases). Per the germline V gene, CDR1 is KGHDR and CDR2 is SFDVKD. This CDR3 comprises 13 residues. V lost 7 bases, J lost 3 bases, and 11 bases lay in between. In DNA form, the CDR3 reads TGTGCCACCAGGGACAGTGCCGACTATGGCTACACCTTC. It specifies CATRDSADYGYTF.

This clonotype appeared many times. The chain combines TRBV12-5 with TRBJ1-2; no definite D call. CDR1 LGHNT and CDR2 FRNRAP come from the germline V gene. The CDR3 contains 13 residues. V gave up 1 base and J gave up 4 bases, with 7 bases separating them. The chain's CDR3 is CASGLEPIYGYTF. The CDR3 DNA sequence: TGTGCTAGTGGTTTGGAGCCGATCTATGGCTACACCTTC.

The CDR3 sequence is CASSLVATNEKLFF. In DNA form, the CDR3 reads TGCGCCAGCAGCTTGGTTGCCACTAATGAAAAACTGTTTTTT. The rearrangement joins TRBV5-1 to TRBJ1-4; no clear D gene. With 0 bases removed from V and 2 bases from J, the gap between germline ends came to 5 bases. CDR3 length equals 14 residues. CDR1 SGHRS and CDR2 YFSETQ come from the germline V gene.

V is TRBV7-2 and J is TRBJ1-2; D gene uncertain. Germline V lookup: CDR1 SGHTA, CDR2 FQGNSA. The CDR3 totals 12 residues. Trimming stripped 5 bases from V and 8 bases from J, with 12 bases between. CDR3 DNA sequence: TGTGCCAGCAGCCCTTCTGGGGAAGGCTACACCTTC. Residues: CASSPSGEGYTF.

This chain connects TRBV10-3 to TRBJ2-2, with 9 bases lining up with TRBD2. The CDR3 covers 13 residues. Trimming at V came to 9 bases and at J to 5 bases, leaving 4 bases not matched to a gene. Germline V gene data show CDR1 as ENHRY and CDR2 as SYGVKD. CDR3 amino acids: CAINAGGTGELFF. CDR3 nucleotide sequence: TGTGCCATTAATGCGGGAGGGACCGGGGAGCTGTTTTTT.

The V gene is TRBV4-3, the J gene TRBJ1-5; D not resolved. Germline loops: CDR1 LGHNA, CDR2 YSLEER. The CDR3 is made up of 13 amino acids. Trimming pared 0 bases from V and 4 bases from J, leaving 4 bases between. The CDR3 nucleotides are TGCGCCAGCAGCCAAGAGTCTAATCAGCCCCAGCATTTT. This encodes CASSQESNQPQHF.

This clonotype appeared once. CDR3 sequence (DNA): TGCAGCGTGCCCGGGACAGGGACCTATGGCTACACCTTC. Protein sequence: CSVPGTGTYGYTF. The genes are TRBV29-1 and TRBJ1-2; TRBD1 agrees at 9 bases. With 6 bases clipped from V and 4 bases from J, the junction kept 6 bases outside the gene matches. CDR3 length: 13 residues. The V gene's germline CDR1 is SQVTM and CDR2 ANQGSEA.